A single sample gave rise to the 10 T cell receptor beta chains below, sequenced in a study of cytomegalovirus exposure and HLA in healthy donors. The PCR had 60 Vbeta and 13 Jbeta primers. The protocol was immunoSEQ multiplex PCR, while the TCRdb copy is restricted to in-frame clones and leaves out a portion. Here the sample spans over 150,000 clones, under 70% being singletons. Source material: PBMCs. The receptors were sampled from a woman in her thirties or forties in good health and CMV-seropositive.

The V and J genes are TRBV28 and TRBJ2-2; D not resolved. The CDR3 consists of 15 residues. Trimming shortened V by 4 bases and J by 1 base, and 10 bases separated the two germline ends. Germline-derived CDR1 and CDR2 are MDHEN and SYDVKM. CDR3 region: CASSSARWNTGELFF. CDR3 bases: TGTGCCAGCAGTTCCGCCAGATGGAACACCGGGGAGCTGTTTTTT.

The CDR3 sequence: CASSYQAGDPVSYNEQFF. CDR3 bases: TGTGCCAGCAGTTACCAGGCGGGGGACCCCGTCTCCTACAATGAGCAGTTCTTC. This rearrangement joins TRBV6-8 to TRBJ2-1; 7 nucleotides line up with TRBD2. V shed 2 bases, J shed 0 bases, and the junction held 10 bases outside the gene matches. The CDR3 has 18 residues. The V gene's germline CDR1 is MNHGY and CDR2 SAAAGT.

This clone appeared once. V is TRBV7-6 and J is TRBJ2-2; D may be TRBD1 (6 bases). Germline V gives CDR1 SGHVS, CDR2 FNYEAQ. The CDR3 extends over 16 amino acids. V was clipped by 1 base and J by 3 bases, with 12 bases between them. CDR3 protein: CASSLEAGVYTGELFF. The CDR3 bases are TGTGCCAGCAGCTTAGAAGCAGGGGTGTACACCGGGGAGCTGTTTTTT.

The CDR3 DNA reads TGTGCCAGCAGTGAGGTTTTTCGGAGGGACAACACTGAAGCTTTCTTT. Its translation: CASSEVFRRDNTEAFF. The chain joins TRBV6-1 to TRBJ1-1; D perhaps matches TRBD1 (5 bases). The CDR3 sequence is 16 residues long. Germline CDR1 reads MNHNS; CDR2 reads SASEGT. V shed 3 bases and J shed 2 bases, with 16 bases lying between them.

The chain employs TRBV5-1 and TRBJ2-7, with 7 bases lining up with TRBD1. Trimming took 4 bases from V and 5 from J; bases not matched to a gene: 12. This CDR3 is 15 amino acids long. Germline-derived CDR1 and CDR2 are SGHRS and YFSETQ. The CDR3 DNA follows: TGCGCCAGCAGCACAAACCGACAGGGTCTACACGAGCAGTACTTC. Residues: CASSTNRQGLHEQYF.

This clone was seen only once. The V call is TRBV6-5, the J call TRBJ1-5; D uncertain. V dropped 4 bases and J dropped 0 bases, with 10 bases sitting between them. The CDR3 spans 15 residues. Germline V gene sequence: CDR1 MNHEY, CDR2 SVGAGI. CDR3: CASSSTPYSNQPQHF. DNA for the CDR3: TGTGCCAGCAGTTCCACACCTTATAGCAATCAGCCCCAGCATTTT.

The rearrangement uses TRBV29-1 and TRBJ2-1; 10 nucleotides match TRBD2. In germline, CDR1 is SQVTM, CDR2 ANQGSEA. The trim removed 3 bases at V and 6 bases at J, leaving 5 bases unmatched. This CDR3 comprises 14 residues. This CDR3 is CSVDLAGVSNEQFF. The CDR3 bases are TGCAGCGTTGATCTAGCGGGAGTAAGCAATGAGCAGTTCTTC.

This rearrangement joins TRBV7-3 to TRBJ2-1, with 9 bases that match TRBD2. V trimming: 5 bases; J trimming: 7 bases; junction bases outside the gene matches: 6. Germline V lookup: CDR1 SGHTA, CDR2 FQGTGA. This CDR3 is built from 14 residues. The CDR3 nucleotides read TGTGCCAGCAGCCCCCTAGCGGGGATAAATGAGCAGTTCTTC. This encodes CASSPLAGINEQFF.

This chain joins TRBV2 and TRBJ1-1, with 9 bases that match TRBD1. Germline V gives CDR1 SNHLY, CDR2 FYNNEI. The CDR3 loop spans 13 amino acids. Trimming at V came to 7 bases and at J to 5 bases, leaving 5 bases not matched to a gene. In DNA, the CDR3 is TGTGCCAGCACAGGACAGGGGCGGACTGAAGCTTTCTTT. As protein: CASTGQGRTEAFF.

Details on this clone: One junction end does not reproduce the germline sequence, and a read error may be involved. V gene TRBV5-8 combines with J gene TRBJ1-2, with TRBD1 matching over 9 bases. The germline gives CDR1 SGHTS, CDR2 YDEGEE. This CDR3 is built from 17 residues. The CDR3 bases are TGTGCCAGCAGACGCCCCGGACAGGGGATTCAGTCCGGTGGCTACCCCTTC. It specifies CASRRPGQGIQSGGYPF.